Listed here is a single TCR beta chain. Its matching antigen is unknown. This record comes from a study of T cells expressing NK-cell markers. General study points: Five or six donors carried dominant NKG2C+ clonotypes that made up roughly 1.0-8% of their CD8+ T cells.

Looked up from germline, CDR1 is SGDLS and CDR2 is YYNGEE. The CDR3 is made up of 17 amino acids. TCRdb re-called the 5' RACE reads; every CDR3 protein appears as one record, without DNA. Here the sample table reports approximately 150,000 distinct CDR3 sequences. The rearrangement links TRBV9 to TRBJ2-5; TCRdb lists TRBD2, though no DNA is available to test this call. This receptor was taken from a woman between 18 and 70 years old in good health. Sequenced: blood T cells: a sorted CD56 or NKG2C T cell subset, CD4+ or CD8+ T cells, or bulk PBMC T cells (not recorded which). The chain's CDR3 is CASSISSGRALGETQYF. The full variable domain, in which reference TRBV9 and TRBJ2-5 provide the parts outside the CDR3, is DSGVTQTPKHLITATGQRVTLRCSPRSGDLSVYWYQQSLDQGLQFLIQYYNGEERAKGNILERFSAQQFPDLHSELNLSSLELGDSALYFCASSISSGRALGETQYFGPGTRLLVL.